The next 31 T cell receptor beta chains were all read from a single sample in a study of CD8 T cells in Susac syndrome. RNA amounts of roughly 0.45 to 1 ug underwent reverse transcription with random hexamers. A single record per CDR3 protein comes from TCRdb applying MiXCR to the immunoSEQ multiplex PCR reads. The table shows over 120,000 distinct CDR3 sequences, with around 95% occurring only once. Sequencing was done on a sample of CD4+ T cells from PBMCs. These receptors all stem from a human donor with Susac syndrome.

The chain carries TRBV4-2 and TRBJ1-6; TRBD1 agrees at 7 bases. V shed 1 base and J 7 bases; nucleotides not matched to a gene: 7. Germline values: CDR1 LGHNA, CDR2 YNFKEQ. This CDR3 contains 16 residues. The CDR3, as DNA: TGTGCCAGCAGCCAAGGAGGGGGCTCTTACAATTCACCCCTCCACTTT. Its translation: CASSQGGGSYNSPLHF.

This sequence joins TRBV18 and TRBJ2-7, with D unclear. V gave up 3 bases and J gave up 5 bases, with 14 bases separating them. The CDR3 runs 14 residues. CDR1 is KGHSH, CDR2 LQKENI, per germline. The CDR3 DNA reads TGTGCCAGCTCACCGCAAAGGGTCGGCAACGAGCAGTACTTC. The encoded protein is CASSPQRVGNEQYF.

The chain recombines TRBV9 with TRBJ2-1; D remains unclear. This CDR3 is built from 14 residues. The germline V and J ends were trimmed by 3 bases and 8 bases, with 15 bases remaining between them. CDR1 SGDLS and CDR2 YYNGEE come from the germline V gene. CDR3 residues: CASSAQDGNDEQFF. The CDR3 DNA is TGTGCCAGCAGCGCTCAGGACGGTAACGATGAGCAGTTCTTC.

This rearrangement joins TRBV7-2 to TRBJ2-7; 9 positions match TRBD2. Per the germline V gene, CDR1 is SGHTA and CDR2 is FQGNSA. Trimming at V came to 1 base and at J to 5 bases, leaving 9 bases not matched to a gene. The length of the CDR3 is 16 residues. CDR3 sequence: CASSLEGTSPKNEQYF. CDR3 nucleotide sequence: TGTGCCAGCAGCTTAGAGGGGACTAGCCCAAAGAACGAGCAGTACTTC.

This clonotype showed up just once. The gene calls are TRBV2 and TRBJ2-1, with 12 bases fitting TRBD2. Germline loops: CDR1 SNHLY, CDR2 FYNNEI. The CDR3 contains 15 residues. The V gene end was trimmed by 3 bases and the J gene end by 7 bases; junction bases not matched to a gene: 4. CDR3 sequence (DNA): TGTGCCAGCAGTGACGGTGGACTAGCGGGAAATGAGCAGTTCTTC. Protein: CASSDGGLAGNEQFF.

CDR3 loop: CASSQEESNGELFF. Here the CDR3 DNA reads TGTGCCAGCAGCCAAGAGGAGTCAAACGGGGAGCTGTTTTTT. V and J are TRBV4-2 and TRBJ2-2, with D hard to call. V was clipped by 0 bases and J by 7 bases, with 9 bases between them. Germline V CDR1 and CDR2: LGHNA, YNFKEQ. This CDR3 comprises 14 residues.

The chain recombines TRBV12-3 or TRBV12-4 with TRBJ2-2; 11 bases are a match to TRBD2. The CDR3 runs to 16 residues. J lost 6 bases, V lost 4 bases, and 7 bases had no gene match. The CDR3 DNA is TGTGCCAGCAGTTGTACTAGCGGGAGTTCTTCCGGGGAGCTGTTTTTT. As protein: CASSCTSGSSSGELFF.

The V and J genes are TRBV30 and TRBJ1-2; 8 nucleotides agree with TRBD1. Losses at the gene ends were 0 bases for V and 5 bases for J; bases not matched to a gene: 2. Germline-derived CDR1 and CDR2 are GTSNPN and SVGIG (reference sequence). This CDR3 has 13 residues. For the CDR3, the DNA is TGTGCCTGGAGTGTAGGACAGGGATATGGCTACACCTTC. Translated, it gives CAWSVGQGYGYTF.

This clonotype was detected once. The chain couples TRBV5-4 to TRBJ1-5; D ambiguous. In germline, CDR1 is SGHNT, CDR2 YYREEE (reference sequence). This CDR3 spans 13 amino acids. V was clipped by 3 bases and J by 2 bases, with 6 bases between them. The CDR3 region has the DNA TGTGCCAGCAGCTCCTATGGCAATCAGCCCCAGCATTTT. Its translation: CASSSYGNQPQHF.

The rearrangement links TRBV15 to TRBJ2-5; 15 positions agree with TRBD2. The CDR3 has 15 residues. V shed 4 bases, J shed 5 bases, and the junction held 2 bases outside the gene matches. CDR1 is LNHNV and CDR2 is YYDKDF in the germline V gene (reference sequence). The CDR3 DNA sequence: TGTGCCACCAGCACCGGGACTAGCGGGAGGGAGACCCAGTACTTC. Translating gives CATSTGTSGRETQYF.

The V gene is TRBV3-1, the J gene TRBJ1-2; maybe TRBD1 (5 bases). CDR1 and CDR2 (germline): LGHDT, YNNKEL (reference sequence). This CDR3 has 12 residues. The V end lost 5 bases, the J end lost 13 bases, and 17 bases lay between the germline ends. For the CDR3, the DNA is TGTGCCAGCAGCGATCGGTCCGGGACCCGCACCTTC. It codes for CASSDRSGTRTF.

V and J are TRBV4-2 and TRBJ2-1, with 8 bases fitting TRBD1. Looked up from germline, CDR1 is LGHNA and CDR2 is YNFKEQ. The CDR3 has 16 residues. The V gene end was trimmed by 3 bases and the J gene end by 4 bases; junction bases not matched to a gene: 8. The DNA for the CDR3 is TGTGCCAGCAGCCACCCCGGGACAGGTCTGTACAATGAGCAGTTCTTC. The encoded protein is CASSHPGTGLYNEQFF.

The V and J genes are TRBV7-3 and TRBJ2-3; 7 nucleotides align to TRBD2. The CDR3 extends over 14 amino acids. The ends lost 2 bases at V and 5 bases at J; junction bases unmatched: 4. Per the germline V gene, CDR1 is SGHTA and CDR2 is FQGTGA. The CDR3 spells CASSLLSGGDTQYF. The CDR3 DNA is TGTGCCAGCAGCTTATTGTCGGGGGGAGATACGCAGTATTTT.

The CDR3 nucleotides are TGCAGTGCGCAGAGGGGAGAGACCCAGTACTTC. This gives the protein CSAQRGETQYF. J is TRBJ2-5 and V is TRBV20-1; the D call may be TRBD1 or TRBD2 (5 bases each). Trimming left V 6 bases short and J 4 bases short, with 9 bases between. Germline lookup yields CDR1 DFQATT and CDR2 SNEGSKA (reference sequence). The CDR3 consists of 11 residues.

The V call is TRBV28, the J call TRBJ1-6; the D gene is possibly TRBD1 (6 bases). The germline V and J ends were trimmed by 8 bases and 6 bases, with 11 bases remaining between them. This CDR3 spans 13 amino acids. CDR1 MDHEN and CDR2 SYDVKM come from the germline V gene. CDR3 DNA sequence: TGTGCCAGCCAGGGGACTTTTAATTCACCCCTCCACTTT. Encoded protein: CASQGTFNSPLHF.

CDR3 residues: CSHHSGTALQETQYF. The CDR3 coding sequence is TGCAGTCACCATAGCGGGACAGCTCTTCAAGAGACCCAGTACTTC. This sequence joins TRBV20-1 and TRBJ2-5; tentatively, D is TRBD2 (8 bases). CDR1 and CDR2 from the germline V gene are DFQATT and SNEGSKA (reference sequence). The CDR3 consists of 15 residues. V lost 8 bases, J lost 2 bases, and 21 bases lay in between.

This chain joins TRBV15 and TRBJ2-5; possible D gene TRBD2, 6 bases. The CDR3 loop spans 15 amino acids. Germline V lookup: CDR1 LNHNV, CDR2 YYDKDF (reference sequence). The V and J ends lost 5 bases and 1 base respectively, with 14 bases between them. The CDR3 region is CATSVRGSFQETQYF. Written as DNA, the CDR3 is TGTGCCACCAGCGTTCGGGGGTCGTTCCAAGAGACCCAGTACTTC. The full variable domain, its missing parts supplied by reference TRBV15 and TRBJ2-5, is DAMVIQNPRYQVTQFGKPVTLSCSQTLNHNVMYWYQQKSSQAPKLLFHYYDKDFNNEADTPDNFQSRRPNTSFCFLDIRSPGLGDTAMYLCATSVRGSFQETQYFGPGTRLLVL.

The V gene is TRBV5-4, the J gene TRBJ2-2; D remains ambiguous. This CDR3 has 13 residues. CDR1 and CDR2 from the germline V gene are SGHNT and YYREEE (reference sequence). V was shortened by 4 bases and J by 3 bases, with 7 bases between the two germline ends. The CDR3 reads CASSRYHTGELFF. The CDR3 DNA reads TGTGCCAGCAGCCGGTACCACACCGGGGAGCTGTTTTTT. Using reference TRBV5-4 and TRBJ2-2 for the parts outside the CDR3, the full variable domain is ETGVTQSPTHLIKTRGQQVTLRCSSQSGHNTVSWYQQALGQGPQFIFQYYREEENGRGNFPPRFSGLQFPNYSSELNVNALELDDSALYLCASSRYHTGELFFGEGSRLTVL.

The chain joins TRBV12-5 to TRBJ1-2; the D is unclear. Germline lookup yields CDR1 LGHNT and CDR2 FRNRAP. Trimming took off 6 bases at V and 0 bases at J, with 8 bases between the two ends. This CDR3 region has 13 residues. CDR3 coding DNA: TGTGCTAGTGGCTTTGGTACTAACTATGGCTACACCTTC. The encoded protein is CASGFGTNYGYTF.

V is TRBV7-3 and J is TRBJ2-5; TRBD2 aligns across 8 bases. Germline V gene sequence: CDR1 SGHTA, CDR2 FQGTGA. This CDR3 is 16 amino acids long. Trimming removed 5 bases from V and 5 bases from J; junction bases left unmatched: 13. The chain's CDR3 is CASSPAGGTSHETQYF. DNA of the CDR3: TGTGCCAGCAGCCCCGCGGGGGGCACATCCCACGAGACCCAGTACTTC.

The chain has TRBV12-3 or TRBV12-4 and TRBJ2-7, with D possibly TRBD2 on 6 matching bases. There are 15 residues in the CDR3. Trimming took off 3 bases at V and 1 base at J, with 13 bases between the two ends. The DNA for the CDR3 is TGTGCCAGCAGTTTGGGTCTAGCGCCATCCTACGAGCAGTACTTC. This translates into CASSLGLAPSYEQYF.

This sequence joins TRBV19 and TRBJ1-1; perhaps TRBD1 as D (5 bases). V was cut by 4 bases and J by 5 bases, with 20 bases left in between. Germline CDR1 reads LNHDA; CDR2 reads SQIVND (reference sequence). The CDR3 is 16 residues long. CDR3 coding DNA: TGTGCCAGTAGTAACATATATATTGGGGCCAGAACTGAAGCTTTCTTT. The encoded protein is CASSNIYIGARTEAFF.

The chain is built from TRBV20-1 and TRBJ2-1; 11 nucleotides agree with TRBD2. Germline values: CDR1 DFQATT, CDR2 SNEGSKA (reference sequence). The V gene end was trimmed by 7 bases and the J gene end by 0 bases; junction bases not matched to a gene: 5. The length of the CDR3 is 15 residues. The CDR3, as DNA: TGCAGTGGTCTAGCGGGAGGAATCTCCTACAATGAGCAGTTCTTC. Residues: CSGLAGGISYNEQFF.

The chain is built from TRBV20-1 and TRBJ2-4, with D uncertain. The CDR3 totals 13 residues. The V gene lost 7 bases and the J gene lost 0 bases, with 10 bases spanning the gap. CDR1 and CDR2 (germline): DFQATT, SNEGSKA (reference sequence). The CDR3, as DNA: TGCAGTGAAGGAGACCTAGCCAAAAACATTCAGTACTTC. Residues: CSEGDLAKNIQYF.

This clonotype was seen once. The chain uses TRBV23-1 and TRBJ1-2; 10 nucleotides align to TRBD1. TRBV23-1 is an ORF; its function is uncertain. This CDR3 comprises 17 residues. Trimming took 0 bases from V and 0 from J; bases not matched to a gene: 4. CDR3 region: CASSQSRDRGTNYGYTF. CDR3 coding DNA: TGCGCCAGCAGTCAATCGAGGGACAGGGGAACTAACTATGGCTACACCTTC.

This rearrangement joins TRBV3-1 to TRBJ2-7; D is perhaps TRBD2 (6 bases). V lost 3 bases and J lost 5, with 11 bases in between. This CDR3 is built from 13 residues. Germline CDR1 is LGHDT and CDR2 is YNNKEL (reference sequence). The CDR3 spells CASSHHSGHEQYF. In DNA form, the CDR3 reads TGTGCCAGCAGCCACCATAGCGGCCACGAGCAGTACTTC.

The CDR3 DNA reads as TGTGCCAGCAGGCAGGGGGTAGCCAAAAACATTCAGTACTTC. Protein: CASRQGVAKNIQYF. V gene TRBV28 combines with J gene TRBJ2-4; TRBD1 matches at 7 bases. V trimming: 6 bases; J trimming: 0 bases; junction bases outside the gene matches: 2. Germline values: CDR1 MDHEN, CDR2 SYDVKM. The CDR3 is made up of 14 amino acids.

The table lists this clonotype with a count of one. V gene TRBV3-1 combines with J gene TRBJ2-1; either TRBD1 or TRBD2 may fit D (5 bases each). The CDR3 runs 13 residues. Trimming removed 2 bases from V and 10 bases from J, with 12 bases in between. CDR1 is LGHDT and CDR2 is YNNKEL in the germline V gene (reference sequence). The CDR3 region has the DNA TGTGCCAGCAGCCAACCCATGGGGGTCGAGCAGTTCTTC. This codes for CASSQPMGVEQFF.

The CDR3 loop is CSYSFGLQETQYF. The CDR3 DNA reads TGCAGCTACAGTTTTGGGCTACAAGAGACCCAGTACTTC. The V call is TRBV29-1, the J call TRBJ2-5; D unclear. Trimming removed 8 bases from V and 2 bases from J, with 15 bases in between. Germline CDR1 and CDR2: SQVTM and ANQGSEA. The CDR3 totals 13 residues.

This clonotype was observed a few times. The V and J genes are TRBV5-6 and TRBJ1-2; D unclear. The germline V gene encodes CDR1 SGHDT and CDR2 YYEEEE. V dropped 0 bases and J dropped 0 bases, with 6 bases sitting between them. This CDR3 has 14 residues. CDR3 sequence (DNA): TGTGCCAGCAGCTTGGGGCCAGCTAACTATGGCTACACCTTC. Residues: CASSLGPANYGYTF. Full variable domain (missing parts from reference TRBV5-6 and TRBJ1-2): DAGVTQSPTHLIKTRGQQVTLRCSPKSGHDTVSWYQQALGQGPQFIFQYYEEEERQRGNFPDRFSGHQFPNYSSELNVNALLLGDSALYLCASSLGPANYGYTFGSGTRLTVV.

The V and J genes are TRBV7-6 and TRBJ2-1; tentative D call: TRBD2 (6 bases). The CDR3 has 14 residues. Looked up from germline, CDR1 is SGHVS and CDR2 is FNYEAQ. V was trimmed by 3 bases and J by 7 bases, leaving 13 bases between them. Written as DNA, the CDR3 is TGTGCCAGCAGCTTTGGCCTAGCGAGGAATGAGCAGTTCTTC. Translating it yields CASSFGLARNEQFF. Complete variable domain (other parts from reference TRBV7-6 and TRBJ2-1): GAGVSQSPRYKVTKRGQDVALRCDPISGHVSLYWYRQALGQGPEFLTYFNYEAQQDKSGLPNDRFSAERPEGSISTLTIQRTEQRDSAMYRCASSFGLARNEQFFGPGTRLTVL.